Sequencing of this T cell receptor beta chain was carried out in a study of CD8+ T cells in alopecia areata. Germline CDR1 is SEHNR and CDR2 is FQNEAQ (reference sequence). The CDR3 runs to 15 residues. Trimming shortened V by 6 bases and J by 4 bases, and 18 bases separated the two germline ends. Alopecia areata patients had lesional scalp punch biopsies and peripheral blood taken from them. It was cDNA, reverse transcribed from extracted RNA, that served as the sequencing template. Assay: immunoSEQ multiplex PCR; the TCRdb copy retains only in-frame clones and omits some. The table shows almost 35,000 clones, with roughly half occurring only once.

The genes are TRBV7-9 and TRBJ2-5, with D perhaps matching TRBD2 (6 bases). This clonotype originated in a human donor with alopecia areata. The sequenced material came from NKG2D-high CD8+ T cells sorted from blood. In nucleotides, the CDR3 is TGTGCCAGCAGTTTCTTTGGGGGGATGATAGAGACCCAGTACTTC. Its translation: CASSFFGGMIETQYF.